These T cell receptor beta chains were read from a single sample in a study of cytomegalovirus exposure and HLA in healthy donors. Only in-frame clones appear in the TCRdb table, and some are missing; sequencing was by immunoSEQ multiplex PCR. In the table there are more than 95,000 clones, roughly four fifths of which are singletons. Sequences were obtained from PBMCs. All receptors derive from a man aged 18 to 29 in good health and CMV-seronegative. Each CDR3 is given with its conserved first and last residue. D genes are given only for firm matches. Clone sizes are given selectively: once, few, many, or a class where the clone is expanded.

.	TRBV4-1	TRBD2	TRBJ2-3	CASSSLLAGMGDTQYF	TGCGCCAGCAGCTCCTTGCTAGCGGGGATGGGAGATACGCAGTATTTT
.	TRBV6-1	.	TRBJ2-7	CASSEYRDTYEQYF	TGTGCCAGCAGTGAATACAGGGACACCTACGAGCAGTACTTC
.	TRBV2	TRBD1	TRBJ1-2	CASNLDRGSYGYTF	TGTGCCAGCAACCTGGACAGGGGGTCATATGGCTACACCTTC
.	TRBV6-4	TRBD2	TRBJ2-3	CASSAGGAGVPDTQYF	TGTGCCAGCAGTGCCGGGGGGGCCGGGGTCCCAGATACGCAGTATTTT
.	TRBV19	TRBD1	TRBJ2-3	CASTRTGGEGDTQYF	TGTGCCAGTACCCGGACAGGGGGCGAAGGAGATACGCAGTATTTT
.	TRBV4-3	TRBD2	TRBJ2-2	CASSHLAGGTGELFF	TGCGCCAGCAGCCACCTAGCGGGGGGAACCGGGGAGCTGTTTTTT
.	TRBV14	TRBD1	TRBJ1-1	CASSQATGQAEAFF	TGTGCCAGCAGCCAGGCTACTGGACAGGCAGAAGCTTTCTTT
few	TRBV5-1	.	TRBJ1-1	CASSDSRGAFF	TGCGCCAGCAGCGATTCTAGAGGGGCTTTCTTT
.	TRBV6-1	.	TRBJ1-2	CASSDPPGGYTF	TGTGCCAGCAGCGACCCGCCGGGAGGCTACACCTTC
.	TRBV6-6	.	TRBJ1-6	CASTQSPGHYNSPLHF	TGTGCCAGCACCCAATCCCCAGGCCACTATAATTCACCCCTCCACTTT
.	TRBV7-9	TRBD2	TRBJ2-3	CASSPIAGGADTQYF	TGTGCCAGCAGCCCTATAGCGGGGGGCGCAGATACGCAGTATTTT
.	TRBV6-6	TRBD2	TRBJ2-1	CASSTLGGVDYNEQFF	TGTGCCAGCAGTACACTCGGGGGGGTAGATTACAATGAGCAGTTCTTC
.	TRBV19	.	TRBJ1-6	CASRTDGGSNSPLHF	TGTGCCAGTAGGACTGACGGCGGCTCCAATTCACCCCTCCACTTT
.	TRBV14	TRBD2	TRBJ2-5	CASSPLLAGGETQYF	TGTGCCAGCTCCCCCCTGCTAGCGGGGGGTGAGACCCAGTACTTC
.	TRBV5-1	TRBD1	TRBJ2-7	CASSPDRAVTYEQYF	TGCGCCAGCAGCCCGGACAGGGCCGTAACCTACGAGCAGTACTTC
once	TRBV6-5	.	TRBJ2-7	CASTTTGNYEQYF	TGTGCCAGCACCACGACAGGTAACTACGAGCAGTACTTC
.	TRBV5-4	.	TRBJ2-7	CASSEAGVSYEQYF	TGTGCCAGCAGCGAGGCAGGGGTTTCCTACGAGCAGTACTTC
few	TRBV6-4	.	TRBJ2-2	CASSDGPGNTGELFF	TGTGCCAGCAGTGACGGTCCCGGGAACACCGGGGAGCTGTTTTTT
.	TRBV27	.	TRBJ1-6	CASTPDRSSYNSPLHF	TGTGCCAGCACCCCCGACCGGAGCTCCTATAATTCACCCCTCCACTTT
.	TRBV25-1	TRBD1	TRBJ1-1	CASSGLGTATEAFF	TGTGCCAGCAGTGGCCTCGGGACAGCTACTGAAGCTTTCTTT
.	TRBV29-1	.	TRBJ1-5	CSVVVTGNQPQHF	TGCAGCGTTGTGGTGACAGGCAATCAGCCCCAGCATTTT
.	TRBV11-2	TRBD2	TRBJ2-1	CASDSPGLAGGYNEQFF	TGTGCCAGCGACTCTCCGGGACTAGCGGGGGGGTACAATGAGCAGTTCTTC
.	TRBV5-6	TRBD1	TRBJ2-7	CASSPRTGSPSYEQYF	TGTGCCAGCAGCCCGCGGACAGGGAGCCCCTCCTACGAGCAGTACTTC
.	TRBV14	TRBD1	TRBJ1-1	CASSHVQGENTEAFF	TGTGCCAGCAGCCATGTCCAGGGGGAGAACACTGAAGCTTTCTTT
.	TRBV7-6	.	TRBJ1-1	CASSSGGDTEAFF	TGTGCCAGCAGCTCCGGGGGGGACACTGAAGCTTTCTTT
once	TRBV7-9	.	TRBJ2-1	CASSLRRGGTYNEQFF	TGTGCCAGCAGCCTCAGGCGCGGAGGGACCTACAATGAGCAGTTCTTC
.	TRBV5-8	.	TRBJ2-7	CASSLIDSFDEQYF	TGTGCCAGCAGCTTGATCGACAGCTTTGACGAGCAGTACTTC
.	TRBV5-5	.	TRBJ1-2	CASSLVGGYTF	TGTGCCAGCAGCCTCGTGGGCGGCTACACCTTC
.	TRBV7-8	TRBD1	TRBJ2-2	CASSRTGSNTGELFF	TGTGCCAGCAGCCGGACAGGGTCGAACACCGGGGAGCTGTTTTTT
.	TRBV9	TRBD1	TRBJ2-1	CASSAPGQEFNEQFF	TGTGCCAGCAGCGCCCCGGGACAGGAATTCAATGAGCAGTTCTTC
once	TRBV18	TRBD2	TRBJ2-1	CASSPETSGFYNEQFF	TGTGCCAGCTCCCCCGAGACTAGCGGGTTTTACAATGAGCAGTTCTTC
.	TRBV6-5	.	TRBJ1-1	CASSYAGLDTEAFF	TGTGCCAGCAGTTACGCAGGGTTGGACACTGAAGCTTTCTTT
.	TRBV28	TRBD1	TRBJ2-7	CASSPTGWPFEQYF	TGTGCCAGCAGTCCGACAGGGTGGCCTTTCGAGCAGTACTTC
.	TRBV7-6	.	TRBJ1-3	CASSPHSGPGNTIYF	TGTGCCAGCAGCCCCCATTCAGGGCCTGGAAACACCATATATTTT
.	TRBV7-9	.	TRBJ1-1	CASSLEWTEAFF	TGTGCCAGCAGCTTGGAGTGGACTGAAGCTTTCTTT
.	TRBV7-9	TRBD1	TRBJ2-5	CASSLDRGQFQETQYF	TGTGCCAGCAGCTTGGACAGGGGGCAATTCCAAGAGACCCAGTACTTC
.	TRBV13	TRBD1	TRBJ1-1	CASSRGTDTEAFF	TGTGCCAGCAGCCGCGGGACAGACACTGAAGCTTTCTTT